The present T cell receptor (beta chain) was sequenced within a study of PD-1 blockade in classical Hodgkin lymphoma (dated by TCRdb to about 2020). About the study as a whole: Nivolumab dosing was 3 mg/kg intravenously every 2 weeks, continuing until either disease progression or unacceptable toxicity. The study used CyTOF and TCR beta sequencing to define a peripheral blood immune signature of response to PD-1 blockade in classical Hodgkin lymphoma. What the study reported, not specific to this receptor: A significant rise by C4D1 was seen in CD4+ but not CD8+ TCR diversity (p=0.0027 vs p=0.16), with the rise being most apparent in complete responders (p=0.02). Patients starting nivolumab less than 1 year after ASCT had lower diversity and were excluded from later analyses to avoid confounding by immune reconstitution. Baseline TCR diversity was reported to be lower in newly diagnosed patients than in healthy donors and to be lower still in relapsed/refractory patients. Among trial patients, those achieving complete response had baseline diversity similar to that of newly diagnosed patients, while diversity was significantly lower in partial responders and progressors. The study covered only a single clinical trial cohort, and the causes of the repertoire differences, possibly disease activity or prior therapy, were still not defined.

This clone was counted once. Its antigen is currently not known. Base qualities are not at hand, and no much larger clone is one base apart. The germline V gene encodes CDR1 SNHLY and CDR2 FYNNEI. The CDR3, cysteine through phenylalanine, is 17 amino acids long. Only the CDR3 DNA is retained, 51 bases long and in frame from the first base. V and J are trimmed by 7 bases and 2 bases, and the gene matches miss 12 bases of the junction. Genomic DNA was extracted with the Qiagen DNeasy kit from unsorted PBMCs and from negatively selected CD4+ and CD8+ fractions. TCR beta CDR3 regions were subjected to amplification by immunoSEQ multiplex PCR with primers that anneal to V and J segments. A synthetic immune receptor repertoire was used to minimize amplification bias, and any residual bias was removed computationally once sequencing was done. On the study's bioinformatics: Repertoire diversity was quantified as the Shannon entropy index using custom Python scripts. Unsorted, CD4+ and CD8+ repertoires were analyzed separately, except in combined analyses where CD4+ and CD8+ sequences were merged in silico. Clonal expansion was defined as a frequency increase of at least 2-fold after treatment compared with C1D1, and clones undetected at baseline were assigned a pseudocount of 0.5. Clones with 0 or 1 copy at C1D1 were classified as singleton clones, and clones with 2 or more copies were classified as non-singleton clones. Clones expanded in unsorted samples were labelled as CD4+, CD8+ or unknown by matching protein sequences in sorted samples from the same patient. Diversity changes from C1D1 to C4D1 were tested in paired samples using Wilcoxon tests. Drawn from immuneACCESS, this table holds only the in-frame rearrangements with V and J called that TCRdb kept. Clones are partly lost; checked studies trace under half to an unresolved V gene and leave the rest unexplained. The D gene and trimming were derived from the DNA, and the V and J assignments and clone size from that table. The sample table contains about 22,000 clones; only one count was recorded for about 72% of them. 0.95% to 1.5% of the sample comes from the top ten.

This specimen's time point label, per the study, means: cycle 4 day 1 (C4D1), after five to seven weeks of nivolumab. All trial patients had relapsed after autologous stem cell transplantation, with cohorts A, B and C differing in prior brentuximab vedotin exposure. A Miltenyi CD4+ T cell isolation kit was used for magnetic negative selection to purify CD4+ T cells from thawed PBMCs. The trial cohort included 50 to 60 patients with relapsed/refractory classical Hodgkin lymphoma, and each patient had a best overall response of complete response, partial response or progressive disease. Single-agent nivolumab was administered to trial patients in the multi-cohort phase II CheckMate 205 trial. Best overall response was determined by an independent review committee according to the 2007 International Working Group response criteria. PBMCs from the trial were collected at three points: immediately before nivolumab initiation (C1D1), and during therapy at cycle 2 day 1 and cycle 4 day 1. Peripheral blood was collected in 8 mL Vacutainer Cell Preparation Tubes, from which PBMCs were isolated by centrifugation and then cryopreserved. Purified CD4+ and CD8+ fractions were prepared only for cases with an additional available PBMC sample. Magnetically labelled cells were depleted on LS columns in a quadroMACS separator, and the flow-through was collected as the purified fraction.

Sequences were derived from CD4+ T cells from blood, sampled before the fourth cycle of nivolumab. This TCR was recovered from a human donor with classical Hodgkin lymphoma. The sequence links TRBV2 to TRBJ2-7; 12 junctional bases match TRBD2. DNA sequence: TGTGCCAGCACCCCAATAGGACTAGCGGGGCCCACCTACGAGCAGTACTTC. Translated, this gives CASTPIGLAGPTYEQYF. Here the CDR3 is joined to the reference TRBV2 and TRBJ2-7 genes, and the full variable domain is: EPEVTQTPSHQVTQMGQEVILRCVPISNHLYFYWYRQILGQKVEFLVSFYNNEISEKSEIFDDQFSVERPDGSNFTLKIRSTKLEDSAMYFCASTPIGLAGPTYEQYFGPGTRLTVT.